These T cell receptor beta chains were read from a single sample in a study of molecular identifiers for immune sequencing clone quantification. TCRdb reprocessed the PCR reads with MiXCR, giving one entry per CDR3 protein. The data hold over 600,000 distinct CDR3 sequences, with less than 20% observed a single time. The sequencing sample was made of naive CD8+ T cells from blood, with Jurkat cell RNA spiked in. These receptor sequences come from a human donor in good health. Some libraries in this study had Jurkat cell RNA spiked in. CDR3s leave out the opening cysteine and the closing phenylalanine or tryptophan. D genes are given only for firm matches. For some rows the clone size is stated as once, few or many, or as a class when expanded; others skip it.

CDR3 | V | size | D | J
ASSLYASGMSSYNEQF | TRBV7-2 | many | TRBD2 | TRBJ2-1
ASSLSSGRAQYEQF | TRBV5-1 | . | TRBD2 | TRBJ2-1
ASSLWDRNNEQF | TRBV27 | . | TRBD1 | TRBJ2-1
ASRGVDGSETQY | TRBV4-1 | many | . | TRBJ2-5
ASSARVAGTDTQY | TRBV6-1 | . | TRBD2 | TRBJ2-3
ASSLTGESSYEQY | TRBV11-2 | . | . | TRBJ2-7
AHGDHSTDTQY | TRBV30 | many | . | TRBJ2-3
AGSHSTARSTDTQY | TRBV4-3 | . | . | TRBJ2-3
SARALAGIYEQY | TRBV20-1 | many | TRBD2 | TRBJ2-7
ASSYTTGGNTEAF | TRBV6-2/TRBV6-3 | few | TRBD1 | TRBJ1-1
AWSDRRSYNEQF | TRBV30 | few | . | TRBJ2-1
ACSLVLAGSYEQY | TRBV7-6 | few | TRBD2 | TRBJ2-7
ASSLDSSTGELF | TRBV12-3/TRBV12-4 | few | . | TRBJ2-2
ASSPPGTGSPAGELF | TRBV18 | . | TRBD1 | TRBJ2-2
ASSTSPRFFDEQY | TRBV19 | many | . | TRBJ2-7
ASRPKANYGYT | TRBV25-1 | . | . | TRBJ1-2
ASSPLGSGGGSSYT | TRBV4-1 | many | . | TRBJ1-2
ASSLFGRLVTEAF | TRBV11-2 | once | . | TRBJ1-1
ASSPSLVYEQY | TRBV5-6 | many | . | TRBJ2-7
SGSREDNSPLH | TRBV20-1 | few | . | TRBJ1-6